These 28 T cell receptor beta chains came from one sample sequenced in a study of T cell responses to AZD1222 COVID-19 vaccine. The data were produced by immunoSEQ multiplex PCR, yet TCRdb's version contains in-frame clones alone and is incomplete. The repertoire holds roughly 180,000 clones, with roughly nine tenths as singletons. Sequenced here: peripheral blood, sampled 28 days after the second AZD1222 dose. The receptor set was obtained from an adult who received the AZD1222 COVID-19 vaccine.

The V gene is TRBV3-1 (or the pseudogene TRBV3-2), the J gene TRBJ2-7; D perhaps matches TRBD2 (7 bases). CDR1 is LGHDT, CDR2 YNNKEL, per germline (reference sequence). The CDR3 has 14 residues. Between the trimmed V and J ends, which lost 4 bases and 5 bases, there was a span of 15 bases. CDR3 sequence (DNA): TGTGCCAGCAGCCTCAGGGAGGGGGGCAACGAGCAGTACTTC. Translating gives CASSLREGGNEQYF.

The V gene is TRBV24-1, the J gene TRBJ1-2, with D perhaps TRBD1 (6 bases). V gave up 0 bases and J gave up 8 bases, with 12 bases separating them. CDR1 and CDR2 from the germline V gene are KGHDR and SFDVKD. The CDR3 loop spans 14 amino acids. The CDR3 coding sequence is TGTGCCACCAGTGATTTGGCTGGGGGGCAAGGCTACACCTTC. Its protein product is CATSDLAGGQGYTF.

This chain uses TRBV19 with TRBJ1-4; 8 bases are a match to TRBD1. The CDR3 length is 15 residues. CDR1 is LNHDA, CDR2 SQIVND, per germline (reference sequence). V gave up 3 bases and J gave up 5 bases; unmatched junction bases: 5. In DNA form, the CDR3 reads TGTGCCAGTAGTATTGGACAGGGAATAAATGAAAAACTGTTTTTT. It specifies CASSIGQGINEKLFF. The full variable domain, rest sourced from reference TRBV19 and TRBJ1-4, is DGGITQSPKYLFRKEGQNVTLSCEQNLNHDAMYWYRQDPGQGLRLIYYSQIVNDFQKGDIAEGYSVSREKKESFPLTVTSAQKNPTAFYLCASSIGQGINEKLFFGSGTQLSVL.

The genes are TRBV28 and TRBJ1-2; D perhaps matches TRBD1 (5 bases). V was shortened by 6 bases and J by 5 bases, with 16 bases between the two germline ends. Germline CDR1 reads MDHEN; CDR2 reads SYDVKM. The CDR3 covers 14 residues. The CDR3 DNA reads TGTGCCAGCAGGACACAGGACGGGGAGTATGGCTACACCTTC. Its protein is CASRTQDGEYGYTF.

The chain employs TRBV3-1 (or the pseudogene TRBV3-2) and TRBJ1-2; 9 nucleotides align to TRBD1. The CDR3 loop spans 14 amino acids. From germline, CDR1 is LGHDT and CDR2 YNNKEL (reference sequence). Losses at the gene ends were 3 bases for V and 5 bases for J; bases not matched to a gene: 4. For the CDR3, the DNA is TGTGCCAGCAGCCAGGGACAGGGCGTATATGGCTACACCTTC. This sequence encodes CASSQGQGVYGYTF.

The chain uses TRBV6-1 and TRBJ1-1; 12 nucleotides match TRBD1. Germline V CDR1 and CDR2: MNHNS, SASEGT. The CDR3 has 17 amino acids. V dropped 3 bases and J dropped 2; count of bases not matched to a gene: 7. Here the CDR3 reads CASSEGTGGGTNTEAFF. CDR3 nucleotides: TGTGCCAGCAGTGAGGGGACAGGGGGCGGCACAAACACTGAAGCTTTCTTT.

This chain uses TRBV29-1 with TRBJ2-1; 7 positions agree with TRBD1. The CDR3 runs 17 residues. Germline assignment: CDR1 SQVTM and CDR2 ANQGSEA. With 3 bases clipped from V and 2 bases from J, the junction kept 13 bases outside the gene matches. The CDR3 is CSVDLTRQGRPYNEQFF. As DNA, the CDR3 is TGCAGCGTTGACTTAACCCGACAGGGAAGGCCCTACAATGAGCAGTTCTTC.

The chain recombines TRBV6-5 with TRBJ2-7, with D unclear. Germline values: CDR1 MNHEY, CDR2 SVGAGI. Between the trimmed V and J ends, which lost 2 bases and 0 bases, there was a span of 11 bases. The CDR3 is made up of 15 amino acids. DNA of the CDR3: TGTGCCAGCAGTTACACGTACCGCCCCTCCTACGAGCAGTACTTC. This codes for CASSYTYRPSYEQYF.

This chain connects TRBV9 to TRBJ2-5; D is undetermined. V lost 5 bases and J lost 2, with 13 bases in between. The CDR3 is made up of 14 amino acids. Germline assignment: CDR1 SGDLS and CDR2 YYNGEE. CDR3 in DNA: TGTGCCAGCAGTTTCGGACCGTTACAAGAGACCCAGTACTTC. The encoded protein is CASSFGPLQETQYF.

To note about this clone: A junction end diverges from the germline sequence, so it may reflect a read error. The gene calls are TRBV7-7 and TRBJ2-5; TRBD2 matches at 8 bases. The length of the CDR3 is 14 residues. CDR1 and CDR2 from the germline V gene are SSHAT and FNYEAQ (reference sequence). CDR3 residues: CASSPSGSGETQYF. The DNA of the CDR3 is TGTGCTAGCAGCCCCAGCGGGAGTGGGGAGACCCAGTACTTC.

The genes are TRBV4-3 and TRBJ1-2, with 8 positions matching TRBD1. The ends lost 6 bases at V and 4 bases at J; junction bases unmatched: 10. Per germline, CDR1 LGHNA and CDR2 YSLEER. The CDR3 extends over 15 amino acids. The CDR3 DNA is TGCGCCAGCAGTCGAACGGACAGGGCTCCCTATGGCTACACCTTC. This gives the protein CASSRTDRAPYGYTF.

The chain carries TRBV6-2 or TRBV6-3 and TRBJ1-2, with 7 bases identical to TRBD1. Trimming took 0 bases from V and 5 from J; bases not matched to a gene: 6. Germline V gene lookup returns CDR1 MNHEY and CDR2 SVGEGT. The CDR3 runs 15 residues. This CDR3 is CASSYSPGQVYGYTF. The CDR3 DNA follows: TGTGCCAGCAGTTACTCGCCCGGACAGGTATATGGCTACACCTTC.

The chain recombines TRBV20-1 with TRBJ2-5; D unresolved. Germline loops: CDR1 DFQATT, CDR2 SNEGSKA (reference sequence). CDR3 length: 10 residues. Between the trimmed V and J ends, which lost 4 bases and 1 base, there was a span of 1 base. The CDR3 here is CSATQETQYF. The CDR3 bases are TGCAGTGCTACCCAAGAGACCCAGTACTTC.

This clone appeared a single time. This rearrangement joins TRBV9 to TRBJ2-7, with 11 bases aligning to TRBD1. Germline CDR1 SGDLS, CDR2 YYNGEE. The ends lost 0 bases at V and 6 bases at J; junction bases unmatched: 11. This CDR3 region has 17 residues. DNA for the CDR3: TGTGCCAGCAGCGTAGGACCGGGAGGGACAGGGGGTGGCGAGCAGTACTTC. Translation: CASSVGPGGTGGGEQYF.

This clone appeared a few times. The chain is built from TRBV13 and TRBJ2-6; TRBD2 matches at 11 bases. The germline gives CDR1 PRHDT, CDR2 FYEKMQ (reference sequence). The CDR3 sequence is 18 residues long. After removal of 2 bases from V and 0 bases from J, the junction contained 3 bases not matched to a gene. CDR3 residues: CASSLLAGGNSGANVLTF. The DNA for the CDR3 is TGTGCCAGCAGCTTACTAGCGGGGGGAAACTCTGGGGCCAACGTCCTGACTTTC.

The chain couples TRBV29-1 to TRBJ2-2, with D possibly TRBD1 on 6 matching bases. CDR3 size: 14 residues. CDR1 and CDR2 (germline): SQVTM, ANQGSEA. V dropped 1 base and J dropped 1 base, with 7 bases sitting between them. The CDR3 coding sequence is TGCAGCGTTGAAGGACAGGAGAACACCGGGGAGCTGTTTTTT. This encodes CSVEGQENTGELFF.

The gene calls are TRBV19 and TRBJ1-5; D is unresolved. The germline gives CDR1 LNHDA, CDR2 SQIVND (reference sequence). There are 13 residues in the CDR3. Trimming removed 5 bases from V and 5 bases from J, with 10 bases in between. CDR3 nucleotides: TGTGCCAGTAGTTTGCAGACCTATCAGCCCCAGCATTTT. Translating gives CASSLQTYQPQHF. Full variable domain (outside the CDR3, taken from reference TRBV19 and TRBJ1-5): DGGITQSPKYLFRKEGQNVTLSCEQNLNHDAMYWYRQDPGQGLRLIYYSQIVNDFQKGDIAEGYSVSREKKESFPLTVTSAQKNPTAFYLCASSLQTYQPQHFGDGTRLSIL.

The chain's CDR3 is CASSARDSRNSGNTIYF. In nucleotides, the CDR3 is TGTGCCAGCAGCGCTCGGGACAGCCGCAACTCTGGAAACACCATATATTTT. The V call is TRBV7-3, the J call TRBJ1-3; TRBD1 agrees at 7 bases. The CDR3 loop spans 17 amino acids. Trimming at V came to 5 bases and at J to 0 bases, leaving 10 bases not matched to a gene. The germline V gene encodes CDR1 SGHTA and CDR2 FQGTGA.

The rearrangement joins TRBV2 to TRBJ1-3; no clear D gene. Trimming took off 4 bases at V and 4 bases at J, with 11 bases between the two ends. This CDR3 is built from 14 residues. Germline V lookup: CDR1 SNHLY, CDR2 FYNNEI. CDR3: CASSVEGIGNTIYF. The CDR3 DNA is TGTGCCAGCAGTGTGGAGGGCATCGGAAACACCATATATTTT.

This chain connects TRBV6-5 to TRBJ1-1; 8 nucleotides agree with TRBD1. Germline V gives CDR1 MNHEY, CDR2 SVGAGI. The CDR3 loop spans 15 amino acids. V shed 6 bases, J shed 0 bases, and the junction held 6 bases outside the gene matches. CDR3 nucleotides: TGTGCCAGCAGGAGACAGGGGTCGATGAACACTGAAGCTTTCTTT. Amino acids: CASRRQGSMNTEAFF.

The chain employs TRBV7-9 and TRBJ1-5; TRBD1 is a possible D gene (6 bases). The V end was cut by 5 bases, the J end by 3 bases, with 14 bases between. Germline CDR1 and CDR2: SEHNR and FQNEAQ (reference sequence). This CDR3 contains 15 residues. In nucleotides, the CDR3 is TGTGCCAGCAGCCCTAGCGGGGGCCTCAATCAGCCCCAGCATTTT. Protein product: CASSPSGGLNQPQHF.

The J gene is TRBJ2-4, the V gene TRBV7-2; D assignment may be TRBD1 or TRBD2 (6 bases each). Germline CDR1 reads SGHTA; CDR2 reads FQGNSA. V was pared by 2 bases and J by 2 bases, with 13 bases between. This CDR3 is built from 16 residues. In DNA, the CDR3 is TGTGCCAGCAGCTTAATCGTAGGGGGGACCAAAAACATTCAGTACTTC. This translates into CASSLIVGGTKNIQYF.

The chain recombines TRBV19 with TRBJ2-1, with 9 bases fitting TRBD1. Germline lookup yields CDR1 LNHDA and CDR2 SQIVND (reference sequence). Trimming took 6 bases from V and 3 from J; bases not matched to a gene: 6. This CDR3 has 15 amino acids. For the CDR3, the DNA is TGTGCCAGTAGGCTCCGGGACAGGGACTACAATGAGCAGTTCTTC. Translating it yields CASRLRDRDYNEQFF.

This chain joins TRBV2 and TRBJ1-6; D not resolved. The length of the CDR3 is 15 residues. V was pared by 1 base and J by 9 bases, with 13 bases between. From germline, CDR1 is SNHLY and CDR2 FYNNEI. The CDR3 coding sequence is TGTGCCAGCAGTGAAGTGCCAGCTTCTGTTTCACCCCTCCACTTT. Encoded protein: CASSEVPASVSPLHF.

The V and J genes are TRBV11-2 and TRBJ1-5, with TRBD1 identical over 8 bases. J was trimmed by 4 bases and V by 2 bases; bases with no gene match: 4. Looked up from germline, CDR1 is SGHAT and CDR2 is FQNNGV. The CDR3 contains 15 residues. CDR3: CASSLTGGVNQPQHF. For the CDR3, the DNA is TGTGCCAGCAGCTTAACAGGGGGTGTGAATCAGCCCCAGCATTTT.

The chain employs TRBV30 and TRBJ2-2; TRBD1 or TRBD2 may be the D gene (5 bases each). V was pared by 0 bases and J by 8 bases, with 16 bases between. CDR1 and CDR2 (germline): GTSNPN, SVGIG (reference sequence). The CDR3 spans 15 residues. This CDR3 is CAWSVGPGRTGELFF. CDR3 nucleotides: TGTGCCTGGAGTGTTGGCCCGGGACGGACTGGGGAGCTGTTTTTT.

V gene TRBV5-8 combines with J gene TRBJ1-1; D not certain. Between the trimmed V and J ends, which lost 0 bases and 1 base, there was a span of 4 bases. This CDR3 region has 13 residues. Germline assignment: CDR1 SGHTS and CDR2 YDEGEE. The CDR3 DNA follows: TGTGCCAGCAGCTTGGATTGGAACACTGAAGCTTTCTTT. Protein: CASSLDWNTEAFF.

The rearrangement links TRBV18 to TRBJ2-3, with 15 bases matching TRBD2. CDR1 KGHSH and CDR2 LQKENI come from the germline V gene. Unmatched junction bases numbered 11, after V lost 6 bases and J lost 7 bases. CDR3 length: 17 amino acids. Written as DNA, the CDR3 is TGTGCCAGCTCGCAAGGGACTAGCGGGGGGCCGCTCTATACGCAGTATTTT. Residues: CASSQGTSGGPLYTQYF.